This TCR beta chain was profiled in a study of blood T cells in healthy people across ages. Combining a sample-barcoded 5' primer with a J-beta primer mix, a second PCR ran for about 7 to 12 cycles. Each CDR3 protein gets one entry after TCRdb re-called the 5' RACE reads with MiXCR. The top ten hold about two fifths of the sample, which has approximately 800,000 distinct CDR3 sequences, about 53% seen once. In its sample, this clonotype was seen a few times. The CDR3 runs 15 residues. Trimming at V came to 5 bases and at J to 4 bases, leaving 8 bases not matched to a gene. Per germline, CDR1 DFQATT and CDR2 SNEGSKA (reference sequence).

The TCR sequence derives from a man older than 75 in good health. The sequencing input was blood. V is TRBV20-1 and J is TRBJ2-7; TRBD2 matches at 13 bases. CDR3 DNA: TGCAGTGCTCCTTCGACTAGCGGGAGGAGATACGAGCAGTACTTC. It translates to CSAPSTSGRRYEQYF.